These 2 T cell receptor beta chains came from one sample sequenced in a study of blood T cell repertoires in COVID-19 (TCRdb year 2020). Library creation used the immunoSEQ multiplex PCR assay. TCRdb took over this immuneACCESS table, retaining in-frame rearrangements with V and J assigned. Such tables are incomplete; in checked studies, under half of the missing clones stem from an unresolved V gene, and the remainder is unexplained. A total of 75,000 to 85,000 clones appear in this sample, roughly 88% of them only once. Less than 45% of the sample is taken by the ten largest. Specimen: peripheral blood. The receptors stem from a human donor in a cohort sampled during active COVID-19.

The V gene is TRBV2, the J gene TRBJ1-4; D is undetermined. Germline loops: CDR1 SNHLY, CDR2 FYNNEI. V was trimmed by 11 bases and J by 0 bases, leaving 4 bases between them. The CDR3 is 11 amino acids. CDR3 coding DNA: TGTGCCTTCTCAACTAATGAAAAACTGTTTTTT. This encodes CAFSTNEKLFF.

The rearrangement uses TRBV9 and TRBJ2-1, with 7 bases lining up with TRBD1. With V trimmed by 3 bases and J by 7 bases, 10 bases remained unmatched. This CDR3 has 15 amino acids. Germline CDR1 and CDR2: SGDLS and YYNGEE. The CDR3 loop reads CASSGPGQLRNEQFF. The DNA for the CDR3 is TGTGCCAGCAGCGGGCCGGGACAGCTTCGAAATGAGCAGTTCTTC. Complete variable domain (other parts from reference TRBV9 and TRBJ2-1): DSGVTQTPKHLITATGQRVTLRCSPRSGDLSVYWYQQSLDQGLQFLIQYYNGEERAKGNILERFSAQQFPDLHSELNLSSLELGDSALYFCASSGPGQLRNEQFFGPGTRLTVL.